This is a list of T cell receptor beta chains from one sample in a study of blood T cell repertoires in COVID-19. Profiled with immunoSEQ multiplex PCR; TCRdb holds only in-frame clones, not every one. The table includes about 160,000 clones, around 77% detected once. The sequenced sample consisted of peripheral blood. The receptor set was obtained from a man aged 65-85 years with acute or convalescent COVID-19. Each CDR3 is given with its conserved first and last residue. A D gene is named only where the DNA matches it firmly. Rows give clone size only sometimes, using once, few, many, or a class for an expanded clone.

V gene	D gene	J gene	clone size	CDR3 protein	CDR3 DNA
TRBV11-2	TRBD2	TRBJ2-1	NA	CASSRPGLAGQQQFF	TGTGCCAGCAGTCGTCCGGGACTAGCGGGGCAACAGCAGTTCTTC
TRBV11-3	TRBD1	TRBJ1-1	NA	CASSRGTENTEAFF	TGTGCCAGCAGCAGAGGGACAGAGAACACTGAAGCTTTCTTT
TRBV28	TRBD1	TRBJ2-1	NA	CASSQIGTGNEQFF	TGTGCCAGCAGTCAGATCGGGACAGGGAATGAGCAGTTCTTC
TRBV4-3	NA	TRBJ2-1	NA	CASSQDGGTPPGEQFF	TGCGCCAGCAGCCAAGACGGCGGGACCCCTCCGGGTGAGCAGTTCTTC
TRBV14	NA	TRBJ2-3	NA	CASSLYPGSILLTDTQYF	TGTGCCAGCAGCCTGTACCCGGGGAGTATTTTACTCACAGATACGCAGTATTTT
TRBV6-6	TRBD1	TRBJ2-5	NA	CASRSPTGETQYF	TGTGCCAGCAGAAGCCCGACAGGGGAGACCCAGTACTTC
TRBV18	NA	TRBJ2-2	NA	CASSPLENTGELFF	TGTGCCAGCTCTCCTCTAGAGAACACCGGGGAGCTGTTTTTT
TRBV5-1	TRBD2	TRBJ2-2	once	CASSPLGGFGTGELFF	TGCGCCAGCAGCCCCCTGGGAGGGTTTGGGACCGGGGAGCTGTTTTTT
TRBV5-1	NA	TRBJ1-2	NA	CASSLADNSNYGYTF	TGCGCCAGCAGCTTGGCGGACAATTCTAACTATGGCTACACCTTC
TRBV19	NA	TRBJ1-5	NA	CASKTGTGHPGHF	TGTGCCAGTAAGACTGGTACGGGACACCCGGGGCATTTT
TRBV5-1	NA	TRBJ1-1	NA	CASRELNTEAFF	TGCGCCAGCAGAGAGTTGAACACTGAAGCTTTCTTT
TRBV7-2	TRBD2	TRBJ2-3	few	CASSLQGPLFSGSTDTQYF	TGTGCCAGCAGCTTACAGGGACCTTTGTTTAGCGGGTCCACAGATACGCAGTATTTT
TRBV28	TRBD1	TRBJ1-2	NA	CASIPGQGTHYGYTF	TGTGCCAGCATCCCTGGACAGGGAACACACTATGGCTACACCTTC
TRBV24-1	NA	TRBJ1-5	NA	CATSDAGVGPQHF	TGTGCCACCAGTGATGCGGGGGTGGGGCCCCAGCATTTT
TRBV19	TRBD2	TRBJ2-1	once	CASSKQGLAGVVGGNEQFF	TGTGCCAGTAGTAAACAGGGACTAGCGGGGGTAGTGGGGGGCAATGAGCAGTTCTTC